This TCR beta chain was recovered during a study of cytomegalovirus exposure and HLA in healthy donors (dated by TCRdb to the late 2010s). For the study in its entirety: According to an earlier analysis of 450 to 650 of the donors, roughly 180 million T cells yielded 117 million unique TCR beta sequences and roughly 280 Gb of sequence data. Roughly 300 gigabases of sequencing data and 70 million to 85 million unique TCR sequences were included in an early release covering 550 to 800 HLA-typed donors. Of the roughly 420 genotyped donors, 65% to 90% were placed in the genetic ancestry cluster associated with self-reported Caucasian donors. The study aimed to test whether cataloging public T cell receptors could reveal signatures of past pathogen exposure. The T cell repertoires of 666 subjects were profiled by immunosequencing and related to cytomegalovirus serostatus. Along with the approximately 700-subject first cohort, a separate validation cohort of some 130 different subjects was used. To predict cytomegalovirus infection status, the study combined high-throughput TCR immunosequencing, statistical association of individual TCRs with disease status, and machine learning. To study patterns of TCR occurrence, a later analysis re-analyzed previously published TCR beta repertoires from 550 to 800 donors and added high-resolution HLA genotyping. Rather than using new phenotypic data, the later analysis identified candidate immune exposures from TCR beta sequences and from how often those sequences occurred across donors. In an earlier analysis of a few hundred of the donors, high-throughput TCR beta sequencing was used to judge whether each TCR beta V gene segment behaved as functional or pseudogenic. Alongside the repertoire data, information on donor age, sex, ethnicity and CMV serostatus was compiled. A later genetic analysis used genome-wide SNP genotypes for 398 of the 666 donors, treating that subset as a discovery cohort. Every repertoire in the discovery cohort had been generated on one and the same sequencing platform. HLA typing included class I and class II loci at four-digit resolution. Typing coverage varied by locus: roughly 620-630 donors for A, B, C, DRB1 and DQB1; roughly 500 for DQA1; approximately 610 for DPA1; approximately 490 for DPB1. Roughly 5 DR-DQ haplotypes were handled as single units for association and clustering, since linkage in the cohort was strong. Across around 400 genotyped donors of the cohort, an average of approximately 220,000 unique TCR beta nucleotide sequences per donor were sequenced, and around 20% of those sequences were non-productive. Here is what the overall study found, with its caveats: Because HLA typing was unavailable for some donors at each locus, only the typed subset was used in association tests. In a later analysis, TCR association rates were found to vary across HLA loci, with the most associated TCRs seen for DRB1 alleles and the fewest for HLA-C alleles. A later analysis found that HLA-associated TCR beta chains were more clonally expanded and had lower generation probabilities than equally common non-associated chains. A later analysis reported that several top co-occurrence clusters appeared linked to parvovirus B19, influenza, CMV and Epstein-Barr virus. In vitro tests confirmed that three of the cytomegalovirus-associated TCR beta chains recognize cytomegalovirus antigens. In a later analysis, around 15,000 TCR beta sequences were associated with specific HLA alleles at a false discovery rate of 0.05. Most TCR sequences were seen in very few donors, while some public TCRs were found in many individuals. Compared with the 666-donor mean, donors in an Asian-associated ancestry cluster had fewer N-insertions in productive TCRs, according to a later genetic analysis. In a later analysis, most CMV-associated TCR beta chains were found to appear HLA-restricted, with HLA associations seemingly driven largely by CMV exposure. The 87-base-pair reads could not distinguish some IMGT-functional V segments, including TRBV6-2 and TRBV6-3, so those segments were excluded. A later genetic analysis associated a missense DCLRE1C variant with V-gene and J-gene trimming of TCR beta chains, and an independent cohort replicated the association. The study gave a list of around 170 TCR beta chains associated with cytomegalovirus. For the cohort, immune exposure information was limited to CMV serostatus. The presence/absence analyses assumed that sequencing depth was roughly uniform across donors, and that assumption may not be true. The classifier was reported to diagnose cytomegalovirus status with high specificity and sensitivity in both the original cohort and the validation cohort. The sequencing pipeline was judged likely to have produced a cluster of highly shared sequence variants as a technical artifact. It was suggested by the authors that the approach could potentially be generalized to other disease states and immunological phenotypes. Over 15 rarely observed V segments, including chromosome 9 orphons, were excluded from the earlier analysis of a few hundred of the donors because counts were too low. A further reported finding was that TCR beta sequences accurately predicted the HLA-A and HLA-B alleles for most subjects in the first cohort. Strong co-occurrence of HLA alleles, especially DR and DQ, made assigning TCR associations to individual alleles difficult. Only TCR beta chains were sequenced in this cohort, and the absence of alpha or paired-chain data limited detectable features. Correlated functional status among segregating V segments might be attributable to linkage disequilibrium, but an unknown experimental factor could not be ruled out. An earlier analysis of 587 of the donors showed that most TCR beta V segments appeared in productive rearrangements either about 87% or about 30% of the time, which broadly matched IMGT annotations.

As for this clone: Its cognate antigen has yet to be identified. Within one base of it there is no much larger clone, and no base qualities were kept.

In total, 500 to 700 healthy bone marrow donors made up the cohort. At the time of sampling, all cohort members were nominally healthy, though unrecorded immune exposures were likely present. The donor tested CMV seronegative and was one of the 352 seronegative cohort members. A peripheral blood sample was collected from each donor, and TCR beta sequencing was performed on peripheral blood mononuclear cells. The Qiagen DNeasy Blood Extraction Kit was used to extract genomic DNA from the blood cell samples. Receptor amplification or capture employed the immunoSEQ multiplex PCR assay. The multiplex PCR relied on a mix of 60 forward primers for TCR Vbeta segments and 13 reverse primers for TCR Jbeta segments. Amplification of the CDR3 region of rearranged TCR beta genes was performed with a multiplex PCR assay on genomic DNA. On the Illumina HiSeq System, the amplified TCR beta libraries were sequenced as 87-base-pair reads. The authors' analysis ran thus. A later analysis counted tens of millions of unique TCR beta chains across the 700 or so repertoires, and 9 million to 14 million of these chains were shared by at least two donors. To remove PCR and sequencing errors, raw reads were error-corrected and collapsed into unique sequences using a nearest-neighbor algorithm that merged closely related sequences. V, D and J gene segments were assigned by aligning CDR3 sequences to IMGT reference sequences. For a sequence to be retained, a match of at least six nucleotides to both a V gene segment and a J gene segment was required. Rearrangements were called productive when the CDR3 lacked stop codons and stayed in frame with V and J; all others were non-productive. CDR3 was defined according to IMGT convention as the region running from the second conserved V-encoded cysteine to the conserved J-encoded phenylalanine. Sequences without an unambiguous match to a single V gene segment were excluded from the earlier analysis of 587 of the donors. In an earlier analysis of several hundred of the donors, V segments were called functional above 56.7% productive rearrangements and were called segregating when the between-donor standard deviation exceeded 5%. A statistical classification framework was built to diagnose cytomegalovirus status from the catalog of TCR beta chain sequences. In a later analysis, V and J genes were assigned by comparing TCR nucleotide sequences against IMGT/GENE-DB human TR gene sequences. A later analysis assigned CDR3 sequences and most-parsimonious VDJ recombination scenarios with the TCRdist pipeline. In a later analysis, each TCR beta chain was defined by its CDR3 amino acid sequence together with its V-gene family, and reads without a unique V-gene family were excluded. In a later analysis, around 600 highly shared, low-generation-probability nucleotide sequences were removed to address suspected cross-contamination and a sequencing artifact. For each public chain, a later analysis derived a clonal expansion index from normalized ranks of inferred template counts within each repertoire. In a later analysis, generation probabilities were computed using a VDJ recombination model fitted to out-of-frame rearrangements, and the results were checked against IGoR. In a later analysis, hypergeometric tests were used to score TCR-TCR, TCR-HLA and TCR-CMV co-occurrence, with a repertoire-size bias correction applied to TCR pairs. In a later analysis, false discovery rates were estimated by permuting HLA or CMV assignments 20 times. A later analysis grouped co-occurring TCRs with DBSCAN, adding TCRdist sequence similarity when clustering within HLA-allele-positive subsets. Repertoires with fewer than 30,000 or more than 120,000 public chains, plus five repertoires with anomalous nucleotide sharing, were excluded from co-occurrence clustering. TCRdb stores this immuneACCESS table with in-frame sequences only. Part of the clones is absent; in the studies checked, under half of the shortfall reflects unresolved V genes, and no reason is known for the rest. V, J and clone size were drawn from that table, and D and trimming were deduced from the DNA. The sample table holds tens of thousands of clones, of which over 60% were seen once. The ten largest clones take up roughly 3.6% of the sample.

V is cut by 7 bases and J by 7 bases, and the space between the germline ends is 20 bases. Measured from the cysteine to the phenylalanine, the CDR3 is 14 residues long. Solely the CDR3 DNA is kept, with 42 bases framed from the first base. CDR1 SQVTM and CDR2 ANQGSEA were looked up in the germline V gene. The specimen sequenced was PBMCs. Rearrangement joined TRBV29-1 to TRBJ2-1; the D gene is perhaps TRBD2, from 5 matching bases. This TCR was sampled from a man aged 25-40 years in good health and CMV-seronegative. The CDR3 region reads CSAEGGPTGNEQFF. The bases read TGCAGCGCTGAGGGTGGCCCGACCGGGAATGAGCAGTTCTTC.